The rows below give T cell receptor beta chains drawn from one sample of a study of CD8 T cells in Susac syndrome. In TCRdb, the immunoSEQ multiplex PCR reads were re-called with MiXCR into one record per CDR3 protein. The data show some 260,000 distinct CDR3 sequences, 93% seen once. Specimen: CD4+ T cells from PBMCs. These receptors all stem from a human donor with multiple sclerosis. Each CDR3 is given with its conserved first and last residue. Fields, in order: D gene, J gene, clone size, V gene, CDR3 protein, CDR3 DNA. A D gene is named only where the DNA matches it firmly. Only part of the rows carry a size: once, few, many, or a class if the clone is expanded.

D gene: -
J gene: TRBJ1-4
clone size: -
V gene: TRBV29-1
CDR3 protein: CSVASTGAANEKLFF
CDR3 DNA: TGCAGCGTTGCCTCTACGGGGGCTGCTAATGAAAAACTGTTTTTT

D gene: -
J gene: TRBJ1-3
clone size: -
V gene: TRBV25-1
CDR3 protein: CASGSGLGNTIYF
CDR3 DNA: TGTGCCAGCGGCTCGGGACTAGGAAACACCATATATTTT

D gene: TRBD1
J gene: TRBJ2-7
clone size: -
V gene: TRBV29-1
CDR3 protein: CSVPSGQGLAEQYF
CDR3 DNA: TGCAGCGTCCCCTCCGGACAGGGGCTTGCCGAGCAGTACTTC

D gene: -
J gene: TRBJ2-5
clone size: -
V gene: TRBV6-2/TRBV6-3
CDR3 protein: CASSRLDQMGETQYF
CDR3 DNA: TGTGCCAGCAGCCGCCTAGATCAGATGGGAGAGACCCAGTACTTC

D gene: -
J gene: TRBJ2-7
clone size: -
V gene: TRBV7-8
CDR3 protein: CASSLMPRGSYEQYF
CDR3 DNA: TGTGCCAGCAGCTTAATGCCGAGGGGGTCCTACGAGCAGTACTTC

D gene: TRBD1
J gene: TRBJ1-2
clone size: -
V gene: TRBV30
CDR3 protein: CAWSVGTGGDYGYTF
CDR3 DNA: TGTGCCTGGAGTGTTGGGACAGGGGGAGACTATGGCTACACCTTC

D gene: TRBD1
J gene: TRBJ1-1
clone size: -
V gene: TRBV29-1
CDR3 protein: CSARQGMSTEAFF
CDR3 DNA: TGCAGCGCGCGACAGGGTATGAGCACTGAAGCTTTCTTT

D gene: TRBD1
J gene: TRBJ2-5
clone size: once
V gene: TRBV5-4
CDR3 protein: CASSLSKGAQETQYF
CDR3 DNA: TGTGCCAGCAGCTTGAGTAAGGGGGCCCAAGAGACCCAGTACTTC

D gene: TRBD2
J gene: TRBJ2-1
clone size: once
V gene: TRBV11-2
CDR3 protein: CASSSLAVSYNEQFF
CDR3 DNA: TGTGCCAGCAGCTCCCTAGCGGTCTCCTACAATGAGCAGTTCTTC

D gene: -
J gene: TRBJ2-4
clone size: -
V gene: TRBV6-5
CDR3 protein: CASSPQGIDIQYF
CDR3 DNA: TGTGCCAGCAGTCCACAGGGTATCGACATTCAGTACTTC

D gene: -
J gene: TRBJ1-5
clone size: -
V gene: TRBV3-1
CDR3 protein: CASSLWGNNQPQHF
CDR3 DNA: TGTGCCAGCAGCCTGTGGGGTAATAATCAGCCCCAGCATTTT

D gene: TRBD1
J gene: TRBJ2-2
clone size: -
V gene: TRBV27
CDR3 protein: CASPSPGQGTGELFF
CDR3 DNA: TGTGCCAGCCCATCCCCGGGACAGGGCACCGGGGAGCTGTTTTTT

D gene: TRBD1
J gene: TRBJ1-1
clone size: -
V gene: TRBV2
CDR3 protein: CASRGDSMNTEAFF
CDR3 DNA: TGTGCCAGCAGGGGGGACAGTATGAACACTGAAGCTTTCTTT

D gene: -
J gene: TRBJ2-1
clone size: -
V gene: TRBV9
CDR3 protein: CASSVGWGAYNEQFF
CDR3 DNA: TGTGCCAGCAGCGTAGGGTGGGGGGCGTACAATGAGCAGTTCTTC

D gene: -
J gene: TRBJ2-1
clone size: once
V gene: TRBV23-1
CDR3 protein: CASSQNRDNRNEQFF
CDR3 DNA: TGCGCCAGCAGTCAGAACAGGGACAACAGGAATGAGCAGTTCTTC

D gene: -
J gene: TRBJ2-7
clone size: once
V gene: TRBV5-1
CDR3 protein: CASSLVATDTYEQYF
CDR3 DNA: TGCGCCAGCAGCTTGGTGGCGACCGATACCTACGAGCAGTACTTC

D gene: -
J gene: TRBJ2-3
clone size: -
V gene: TRBV3-1
CDR3 protein: CASSQDWRNTDTQYF
CDR3 DNA: TGTGCCAGCAGCCAAGATTGGCGGAACACAGATACGCAGTATTTT

D gene: TRBD1
J gene: TRBJ1-6
clone size: -
V gene: TRBV5-6
CDR3 protein: CASSSGQAGSYNSPLHF
CDR3 DNA: TGTGCCAGCAGTTCAGGACAGGCTGGCTCCTATAATTCACCCCTCCACTTT

D gene: TRBD2
J gene: TRBJ2-1
clone size: -
V gene: TRBV11-3
CDR3 protein: CASSSGEGMSNEQFF
CDR3 DNA: TGTGCCAGCAGCTCCGGGGAGGGGATGTCCAATGAGCAGTTCTTC

D gene: -
J gene: TRBJ1-1
clone size: -
V gene: TRBV6-6
CDR3 protein: CASSSPFTEAFF
CDR3 DNA: TGTGCCAGCAGTTCCCCTTTCACTGAAGCTTTCTTT

D gene: -
J gene: TRBJ2-1
clone size: -
V gene: TRBV29-1
CDR3 protein: CSVQANNEQFF
CDR3 DNA: TGCAGCGTACAGGCGAACAATGAGCAGTTCTTC

D gene: TRBD1
J gene: TRBJ2-5
clone size: -
V gene: TRBV12-3/TRBV12-4
CDR3 protein: CASSSHLGQAGQETQYF
CDR3 DNA: TGTGCCAGCAGTTCCCACTTGGGACAGGCTGGGCAAGAGACCCAGTACTTC

D gene: -
J gene: TRBJ2-1
clone size: -
V gene: TRBV20-1
CDR3 protein: CSARDQKAGGASYNEQFF
CDR3 DNA: TGCAGTGCTAGAGACCAGAAGGCTGGGGGTGCCTCCTACAATGAGCAGTTCTTC

D gene: -
J gene: TRBJ2-1
clone size: -
V gene: TRBV2
CDR3 protein: CASSVDVIGTLGEQFF
CDR3 DNA: TGTGCCAGCAGTGTCGATGTGATCGGGACACTGGGTGAGCAGTTCTTC

D gene: -
J gene: TRBJ2-1
clone size: -
V gene: TRBV7-6
CDR3 protein: CASSLLGLADEQFF
CDR3 DNA: TGTGCCAGCAGCTTACTTGGCCTCGCGGATGAGCAGTTCTTC

D gene: -
J gene: TRBJ2-5
clone size: -
V gene: TRBV5-1
CDR3 protein: CASSRGQQETQYF
CDR3 DNA: TGTGCCAGCAGCAGGGGACAACAAGAGACCCAGTACTTC

D gene: -
J gene: TRBJ1-3
clone size: -
V gene: TRBV30
CDR3 protein: CAWSPRGPGNTIYF
CDR3 DNA: TGTGCCTGGAGTCCTAGGGGTCCTGGAAACACCATATATTTT

D gene: -
J gene: TRBJ1-1
clone size: -
V gene: TRBV5-1
CDR3 protein: CATTEAPENTEAFF
CDR3 DNA: TGCGCCACCACAGAGGCTCCCGAGAACACTGAAGCTTTCTTT

D gene: TRBD2
J gene: TRBJ2-1
clone size: -
V gene: TRBV5-1
CDR3 protein: CASGYGGAVGSYNEQFF
CDR3 DNA: TGCGCCAGCGGCTACGGGGGGGCCGTAGGTTCCTACAATGAGCAGTTCTTC

D gene: -
J gene: TRBJ1-1
clone size: -
V gene: TRBV29-1
CDR3 protein: CSVTPDTEAFF
CDR3 DNA: TGCAGCGTTACCCCGGACACTGAAGCTTTCTTT

D gene: -
J gene: TRBJ2-3
clone size: -
V gene: TRBV20-1
CDR3 protein: CSAVSEADTQYF
CDR3 DNA: TGCAGTGCTGTTAGCGAGGCAGATACGCAGTATTTT

D gene: -
J gene: TRBJ1-1
clone size: -
V gene: TRBV6-5
CDR3 protein: CASSYQTENTEAFF
CDR3 DNA: TGTGCCAGCAGTTACCAGACCGAGAACACTGAAGCTTTCTTT

D gene: -
J gene: TRBJ1-1
clone size: -
V gene: TRBV18
CDR3 protein: CALSADREAFF
CDR3 DNA: TGTGCCCTCTCAGCGGACCGTGAAGCTTTCTTT

D gene: TRBD2
J gene: TRBJ2-3
clone size: -
V gene: TRBV30
CDR3 protein: CAWSGLAASTDTQYF
CDR3 DNA: TGTGCCTGGAGTGGGCTAGCGGCTAGCACAGATACGCAGTATTTT

D gene: -
J gene: TRBJ2-3
clone size: -
V gene: TRBV18
CDR3 protein: CASSPMTDTQYF
CDR3 DNA: TGTGCCAGCTCACCAATGACAGATACGCAGTATTTT

D gene: -
J gene: TRBJ2-3
clone size: -
V gene: TRBV12-3/TRBV12-4
CDR3 protein: CASSVSSTDTQYF
CDR3 DNA: TGTGCCAGCAGTGTATCTAGCACAGATACGCAGTATTTT

D gene: TRBD2
J gene: TRBJ2-1
clone size: -
V gene: TRBV2
CDR3 protein: CASWEGSYNEQFF
CDR3 DNA: TGTGCCAGCTGGGAGGGATCCTACAATGAGCAGTTCTTC

D gene: TRBD1
J gene: TRBJ2-7
clone size: -
V gene: TRBV12-3/TRBV12-4
CDR3 protein: CASTQTTGGEEQYF
CDR3 DNA: TGTGCCAGCACCCAGACGACAGGGGGCGAGGAGCAGTACTTC

D gene: -
J gene: TRBJ2-5
clone size: -
V gene: TRBV18
CDR3 protein: CASSPSFQETQYF
CDR3 DNA: TGTGCCAGCTCACCATCATTCCAAGAGACCCAGTACTTC

D gene: TRBD2
J gene: TRBJ2-1
clone size: -
V gene: TRBV20-1
CDR3 protein: CSARDPGASGRDNEQFF
CDR3 DNA: TGCAGTGCTAGAGATCCCGGGGCTAGCGGGAGGGATAATGAGCAGTTCTTC